These 21 T cell receptor beta chains share one sample of origin, sequenced in a study of shared clonotypes between healthy human individuals. The repertoire was sequenced with immunoSEQ multiplex PCR; TCRdb's copy has only in-frame clones and lacks some. The table lists hundreds of thousands of clones, around 77% of them singletons, with around 12% in the top ten. Sequencing used PBMCs. These receptors all stem from a woman in her thirties or forties in good health. Some clones in this sample may be carry-over from other donors' samples.

The chain combines TRBV7-3 with TRBJ1-1, with D hard to call. The CDR3 length is 16 residues. V was shortened by 5 bases and J by 1 base, with 17 bases between the two germline ends. The germline V gene has CDR1 SGHTA and CDR2 FQGTGA. Here the CDR3 reads CASSQRLGNPNTEAFF. DNA for the CDR3: TGTGCCAGCAGCCAACGGCTAGGGAACCCGAACACTGAAGCTTTCTTT.

The table lists this clone with a count of one. The chain employs TRBV4-3 and TRBJ2-1; no clear D. The germline CDR1 and CDR2 sequences are LGHNA and YSLEER. This CDR3 contains 18 residues. V was clipped by 7 bases and J by 1 base, with 23 bases between them. This CDR3 reads CASTPHGPGLASYNEQFF. The DNA of the CDR3 is TGCGCCAGCACCCCCCATGGCCCGGGCTTGGCTTCCTACAATGAGCAGTTCTTC.

The chain uses TRBV6-1 and TRBJ2-7; tentative D call: TRBD2 (6 bases). There are 13 residues in the CDR3. Germline V gene sequence: CDR1 MNHNS, CDR2 SASEGT. Trimming shortened V by 8 bases and J by 2 bases, and 13 bases separated the two germline ends. The chain's CDR3 is CASRIGGTYEQYF. The CDR3 coding sequence is TGTGCCAGCCGAATTGGGGGGACCTACGAGCAGTACTTC.

The chain has TRBV7-9 and TRBJ2-7, with a tentative D call TRBD2 (7 bases). Germline CDR1 SEHNR, CDR2 FQNEAQ (reference sequence). V gave up 1 base and J gave up 2 bases, with 21 bases separating them. This CDR3 contains 18 residues. In DNA form, the CDR3 reads TGTGCCAGCAGCTTAGGATCGGGGGGCGGACCTCAACCCTACGAGCAGTACTTC. Translated, it gives CASSLGSGGGPQPYEQYF.

This chain uses TRBV5-6 with TRBJ2-7, with unresolved D. This CDR3 region has 12 residues. CDR1 is SGHDT and CDR2 is YYEEEE in the germline V gene. Trimming removed 1 base at V and 11 bases at J, with 13 bases between. The CDR3 DNA reads as TGTGCCAGCAGCTTGATTGGTCAGAGAGAGTACTTC. Protein: CASSLIGQREYF.

The J gene is TRBJ2-1, the V gene TRBV27; D call uncertain. The CDR3 length is 15 residues. CDR1 MNHEY and CDR2 SMNVEV come from the germline V gene (reference sequence). Deletions cut 7 bases from V and 4 bases from J, with 17 bases between. The CDR3 region has the DNA TGTGCCAGCACAGTCCGCGGCGGCCTGTACAATGAGCAGTTCTTC. Its translation is CASTVRGGLYNEQFF.

This clone was detected only once. The rearrangement uses TRBV4-1 and TRBJ1-5; 7 bases align to TRBD1. This CDR3 has 15 amino acids. With 0 bases clipped from V and 4 bases from J, the junction kept 3 bases outside the gene matches. Germline V CDR1 and CDR2: MGHRA, YSYEKL. The CDR3 DNA reads as TGCGCCAGCAGCCAAGAAGAGACAGGGAATCAGCCCCAGCATTTT. Translation gives CASSQEETGNQPQHF.

This chain uses TRBV11-2 with TRBJ2-1; 7 bases line up with TRBD2. With 7 bases clipped from V and 0 bases from J, the junction kept 12 bases outside the gene matches. The CDR3 extends over 17 amino acids. Per the germline V gene, CDR1 is SGHAT and CDR2 is FQNNGV. The CDR3 nucleotides read TGTGCCAGCACCCCGTCGGGAGGTCTGATCTCCTACAATGAGCAGTTCTTC. Translation: CASTPSGGLISYNEQFF. Filled out from reference TRBV11-2 and TRBJ2-1, the complete variable domain reads EAGVAQSPRYKIIEKRQSVAFWCNPISGHATLYWYQQILGQGPKLLIQFQNNGVVDDSQLPKDRFSAERLKGVDSTLKIQPAKLEDSAVYLCASTPSGGLISYNEQFFGPGTRLTVL.

This chain connects TRBV15 to TRBJ1-2; D is uncertain. CDR3 length: 16 residues. Germline V CDR1 and CDR2: LNHNV, YYDKDF (reference sequence). V was pared by 0 bases and J by 8 bases, with 19 bases between. In DNA, the CDR3 is TGTGCCACCAGCAGAGATCTTCGGCAGAGGACGGAGGGCTACACCTTC. Its translation is CATSRDLRQRTEGYTF.

This clone was seen ten or more times. Other DNA sequences from this sample encode an identical CDR3 as well. The chain has TRBV4-3 and TRBJ2-7; the D is unclear. This CDR3 is built from 14 residues. Trimming took off 2 bases at V and 2 bases at J, with 10 bases between the two ends. Germline CDR1 is LGHNA and CDR2 is YSLEER. This CDR3 reads CASSQQRGPYEQYF. Written as DNA, the CDR3 is TGCGCCAGCAGCCAACAACGAGGCCCCTACGAGCAGTACTTC.

The chain recombines TRBV2 with TRBJ1-5; perhaps TRBD1 as D (5 bases). In germline, CDR1 is SNHLY, CDR2 FYNNEI. The V end was cut by 3 bases, the J end by 7 bases, with 13 bases between. This CDR3 spans 14 amino acids. CDR3 sequence reads: CASSEGRGGQPQHF. The CDR3 nucleotides read TGTGCCAGCAGTGAGGGGAGGGGAGGACAGCCCCAGCATTTT.

The table lists this clone with a count of one. The gene calls are TRBV27 and TRBJ1-2, with no clear D. The germline gives CDR1 MNHEY, CDR2 SMNVEV (reference sequence). V lost 4 bases and J 2 bases, leaving 8 bases between the germline ends. The CDR3 consists of 13 residues. The CDR3 loop reads CASSWAANYGYTF. CDR3 nucleotides: TGTGCCAGCAGTTGGGCCGCCAACTATGGCTACACCTTC.

A word on this clone: This likely reflects a read error, since a far larger clone is one base away. The chain uses TRBV28 and TRBJ2-1; D remains unclear. The CDR3 is 16 amino acids. CDR1 is MDHEN and CDR2 is SYDVKM in the germline V gene. Deletions cut 4 bases from V and 1 base from J, with 14 bases between. The CDR3 loop is CASSYPHGSSYNEQFF. The DNA of the CDR3 is TGTGCCAGCAGTTACCCTCACGGAAGTTCCTACAATGAGCAGTTCTTC.

The chain is built from TRBV6-5 and TRBJ2-3; TRBD2 matches at 11 bases. The CDR3 totals 15 residues. Germline-derived CDR1 and CDR2 are MNHEY and SVGAGI. Trimming cost V 6 bases and J 6 bases; bases outside gene matches: 8. CDR3 nucleotide sequence: TGTGCCAGCAGCCTTACTAGCGGGAGAGGGGATACGCAGTATTTT. This translates into CASSLTSGRGDTQYF.

The chain couples TRBV30 to TRBJ1-2; the match to TRBD1 covers 12 bases. Germline V gene lookup returns CDR1 GTSNPN and CDR2 SVGIG (reference sequence). V lost 3 bases to trimming and J lost 5 bases; unmatched junction nucleotides: 4. This CDR3 is 14 amino acids long. The CDR3 DNA reads TGTGCCTGGAGCGGGACAGGGGGCGCGTATGGCTACACCTTC. Protein sequence: CAWSGTGGAYGYTF.

A few counts support this clone. The rearrangement uses TRBV5-4 and TRBJ2-7; D tentatively reads TRBD1 or TRBD2 (6 bases each). This CDR3 is built from 12 residues. With 4 bases removed from V and 4 bases from J, the gap between germline ends came to 9 bases. Germline V gives CDR1 SGHNT, CDR2 YYREEE (reference sequence). The DNA of the CDR3 is TGTGCCAGCAGCCGGGGGCCGTACGAGCAGTACTTC. Protein product: CASSRGPYEQYF.

The chain is built from TRBV19 and TRBJ1-5, with a tentative D call TRBD1 (6 bases). Germline CDR1 and CDR2: LNHDA and SQIVND (reference sequence). The CDR3 is made up of 15 amino acids. With 3 bases removed from V and 5 bases from J, the gap between germline ends came to 14 bases. CDR3 sequence reads: CASSIGGAGDQPQHF. CDR3 coding DNA: TGTGCCAGTAGTATCGGGGGGGCAGGGGATCAGCCCCAGCATTTT.

The gene calls are TRBV6-1 and TRBJ1-2; D ambiguous. The CDR3 is made up of 12 amino acids. Trimming removed 5 bases at V and 5 bases at J, with 9 bases between. The germline V gene encodes CDR1 MNHNS and CDR2 SASEGT. CDR3 sequence reads: CASSNEGYGYTF. The CDR3 DNA is TGTGCCAGCAGTAACGAAGGGTATGGCTACACCTTC.

This chain joins TRBV6-6 and TRBJ2-7; 7 bases line up with TRBD2. CDR1 is MNHNY and CDR2 is SVGAGI in the germline V gene (reference sequence). The length of the CDR3 is 15 residues. Trimming cost V 3 bases and J 0 bases; bases outside gene matches: 5. CDR3 bases: TGTGCCAGCAGTTATAACGGCGGGAGCTCCTACGAGCAGTACTTC. Its protein product is CASSYNGGSSYEQYF.

This clone has more than one count but fewer than ten. The rearrangement uses TRBV2 and TRBJ1-4; D gene unclear. The CDR3 has 11 amino acids. The germline V and J ends were trimmed by 7 bases and 5 bases, with 5 bases remaining between them. Looked up from germline, CDR1 is SNHLY and CDR2 is FYNNEI. The CDR3 region is CASTLNEKLFF. CDR3 nucleotides: TGTGCCAGCACCCTAAATGAAAAACTGTTTTTT.

Notes on this clone: The missing conserved phenylalanine or tryptophan at the end of this CDR3 makes a read error likely. The chain has TRBV28 and TRBJ2-2; 10 nucleotides match TRBD2. Germline V gives CDR1 MDHEN, CDR2 SYDVKM. The CDR3 extends over 15 amino acids. V was pared by 2 bases and J by 3 bases, with 0 bases of the junction left unmatched. The CDR3 here is CASSLLAGDTGELFL. CDR3 bases: TGTGCCAGCAGTTTACTAGCGGGAGACACCGGGGAGCTGTTTCTT.